The entry that follows covers one T cell receptor (beta chain) sequence. Clones were sequenced by immunoSEQ multiplex PCR, and TCRdb holds only the in-frame ones, with some missing. In the table there are 150,000 to 200,000 clones, approximately 85% of which are singletons. This entry comes from a study of blood T cell repertoires in COVID-19. The CDR3 runs 15 residues. V gave up 5 bases and J gave up 3 bases; unmatched junction bases: 8. Germline CDR1 is SEHNR and CDR2 is FQNEAQ (reference sequence). V gene TRBV7-9 combines with J gene TRBJ1-1, with TRBD1 identical over 8 bases. The sample taken for sequencing was PBMCs or T cells enriched from blood (not recorded which). This TCR came from a woman aged 18-29 years who had recovered from COVID-19. CDR3 coding DNA: TGTGCCAGCAGCCCCCGGACAGGGATCGACACTGAAGCTTTCTTT. Protein product: CASSPRTGIDTEAFF. Full variable domain (rest looked up from reference TRBV7-9 and TRBJ1-1): DTGVSQNPRHKITKRGQNVTFRCDPISEHNRLYWYRQTLGQGPEFLTYFQNEAQLEKSRLLSDRFSAERPKGSFSTLEIQRTEQGDSAMYLCASSPRTGIDTEAFFGQGTRLTVV.